The 20 T cell receptor beta chains below all came from one sample that was sequenced in a study of shared clonotypes between healthy human individuals. Measured with immunoSEQ multiplex PCR; TCRdb has only the in-frame clones, and not every one. The table lists roughly 2 million clones, about 95% of them singletons. Naivety among CD8 cells was defined by CD45RO negativity and positive CCR7 selection, thereby excluding terminally differentiated effector memory CD45RA+ cells. The sample was naive CD8+ T cells sorted from blood. Every receptor here comes from a man aged 18 to 30 in good health.

This clone appeared once. This chain joins TRBV10-3 and TRBJ2-3; tentative D call: TRBD2 (5 bases). From germline, CDR1 is ENHRY and CDR2 SYGVKD. V lost 2 bases and J lost 2, with 11 bases in between. The CDR3 length is 15 residues. DNA of the CDR3: TGTGCCATCAGTGAGGGTCGGGATTACACAGATACGCAGTATTTT. Its translation: CAISEGRDYTDTQYF.

This sequence joins TRBV20-1 and TRBJ2-3; D ambiguous. Germline assignment: CDR1 DFQATT and CDR2 SNEGSKA (reference sequence). V gave up 5 bases and J gave up 9 bases, with 9 bases separating them. The CDR3 spans 10 residues. CDR3 sequence (DNA): TGCAGTGCTTGGGGTATGACGCAGTATTTT. It yields the protein CSAWGMTQYF.

This rearrangement joins TRBV27 to TRBJ2-7; 10 nucleotides line up with TRBD1. Trimming at V came to 5 bases and at J to 4 bases, leaving 8 bases not matched to a gene. The CDR3 length is 15 residues. Looked up from germline, CDR1 is MNHEY and CDR2 is SMNVEV (reference sequence). The CDR3 DNA follows: TGTGCCAGCAGTCCCGAGGGGACAGGGGTGTACGAGCAGTACTTC. Residues: CASSPEGTGVYEQYF.

The chain employs TRBV27 and TRBJ2-1; D is unclear. V was trimmed by 2 bases and J by 3 bases, leaving 11 bases between them. The CDR3 consists of 15 residues. CDR1 is MNHEY, CDR2 SMNVEV, per germline (reference sequence). The CDR3 DNA sequence: TGTGCCAGCAGTTTAGGTGCCATGGGCTACAATGAGCAGTTCTTC. Protein product: CASSLGAMGYNEQFF.

This chain joins TRBV2 and TRBJ2-2, with TRBD1 matching 8 bases. V shed 6 bases, J shed 5 bases, and the junction held 8 bases outside the gene matches. CDR3 length: 15 residues. The germline V gene has CDR1 SNHLY and CDR2 FYNNEI. The CDR3 DNA reads as TGTGCCAGCAGCGATGGACAGGGTATGACCGGGGAGCTGTTTTTT. As protein: CASSDGQGMTGELFF.

This clone was observed once. CDR3 sequence: CASSIQGDTQYF. The CDR3 DNA sequence: TGTGCCAGCAGCATCCAAGGAGATACGCAGTATTTT. The chain combines TRBV9 with TRBJ2-3; D uncertain. The germline V gene has CDR1 SGDLS and CDR2 YYNGEE. V was pared by 4 bases and J by 5 bases, with 8 bases between. The CDR3 spans 12 residues.

As concerns this clone: Distinct nucleotide sequences in the sample also encode this CDR3. The chain carries TRBV28 and TRBJ2-3; weak D call: TRBD2 (6 bases). V was pared by 2 bases and J by 0 bases, with 9 bases between. CDR1 is MDHEN and CDR2 is SYDVKM in the germline V gene. This CDR3 spans 15 amino acids. In DNA form, the CDR3 reads TGTGCCAGCAGTTTAGGGGGGACTAGCACAGATACGCAGTATTTT. It specifies CASSLGGTSTDTQYF.

This chain links TRBV7-8 with TRBJ1-6, with D possibly TRBD1 on 5 matching bases. CDR1 is SGHVS and CDR2 is FQNEAQ in the germline V gene. The CDR3 is 17 amino acids. V lost 3 bases, J lost 7 bases, and 19 bases lay in between. Here the CDR3 reads CASSFSLGAGPNSPLHF. The CDR3 nucleotides are TGTGCCAGCAGCTTCAGCCTCGGGGCGGGACCGAATTCACCCCTCCACTTT.

The chain employs TRBV28 and TRBJ1-1, with 9 nucleotides matching TRBD1. The CDR3 contains 14 residues. V lost 3 bases, J lost 8 bases, and 7 bases stayed unmatched. Germline-derived CDR1 and CDR2 are MDHEN and SYDVKM. CDR3 amino acids: CASSFGTGNWEAFF. The CDR3 bases are TGTGCCAGCAGTTTTGGGACAGGGAACTGGGAAGCTTTCTTT. The full variable domain, in which reference TRBV28 and TRBJ1-1 provide the parts outside the CDR3, is DVKVTQSSRYLVKRTGEKVFLECVQDMDHENMFWYRQDPGLGLRLIYFSYDVKMKEKGDIPEGYSVSREKKERFSLILESASTNQTSMYLCASSFGTGNWEAFFGQGTRLTVV.

The J gene is TRBJ2-5, the V gene TRBV4-2, with a weak D call TRBD2 (5 bases). Germline values: CDR1 LGHNA, CDR2 YNFKEQ. Trimming left V 4 bases short and J 0 bases short, with 12 bases between. The CDR3 is made up of 15 amino acids. CDR3 DNA: TGTGCCAGCAGCCCCGGGGTGGACTACCAAGAGACCCAGTACTTC. Encoded protein: CASSPGVDYQETQYF.

The chain has TRBV2 and TRBJ1-2; D uncertain. Deletions cut 2 bases from V and 1 base from J, with 14 bases between. Germline assignment: CDR1 SNHLY and CDR2 FYNNEI. This CDR3 region has 16 residues. CDR3 residues: CASSEIGGPDNYGYTF. The DNA of the CDR3 is TGTGCCAGCAGTGAAATTGGTGGACCTGATAACTATGGCTACACCTTC.

The chain links TRBV25-1 to TRBJ2-7; 8 nucleotides match TRBD2. Per germline, CDR1 MGHDK and CDR2 SYGVNS. CDR3 size: 16 residues. The trim removed 7 bases at V and 0 bases at J, leaving 11 bases unmatched. The CDR3 loop reads CASNGMRLATSYEQYF. DNA for the CDR3: TGTGCCAGCAATGGTATGAGACTAGCGACCTCCTACGAGCAGTACTTC.

The rearrangement joins TRBV4-1 to TRBJ1-2, with D uncertain. The CDR3 has 13 residues. The germline CDR1 and CDR2 sequences are MGHRA and YSYEKL. V lost 3 bases, J lost 8 bases, and 13 bases lay in between. The CDR3 coding sequence is TGCGCCAGCAGCCAGATTAACCCGGAGGGCTACACCTTC. Encoded protein: CASSQINPEGYTF.

The CDR3 region is CASSLDLYSYEQYF. Here the CDR3 DNA reads TGTGCCAGCAGCCTTGACTTGTACTCCTACGAGCAGTACTTC. The chain links TRBV4-2 to TRBJ2-7; the D is unclear. CDR3 length equals 14 residues. Trimming pared 4 bases from V and 0 bases from J, leaving 10 bases between. The germline V gene has CDR1 LGHNA and CDR2 YNFKEQ.

The J gene is TRBJ2-3, the V gene TRBV11-2, with D uncertain. The germline V gene encodes CDR1 SGHAT and CDR2 FQNNGV. The germline V and J ends were trimmed by 10 bases and 4 bases, with 12 bases remaining between them. This CDR3 comprises 12 residues. CDR3 region: CATRWGSDTQYF. The DNA for the CDR3 is TGTGCCACCAGATGGGGTTCAGATACGCAGTATTTT.

This chain links TRBV11-2 with TRBJ2-1; D uncertain. CDR3 size: 15 residues. V lost 6 bases and J lost 5, with 17 bases in between. Germline V gene sequence: CDR1 SGHAT, CDR2 FQNNGV. CDR3 nucleotides: TGTGCCAGCAGTATGGCGGCCCTTGGGGACAATGAGCAGTTCTTC. Protein product: CASSMAALGDNEQFF.

The CDR3 loop reads CASSDMGSRGGYTF. CDR3 nucleotide sequence: TGTGCCAGCAGTGATATGGGGAGCAGAGGTGGCTACACCTTC. The chain recombines TRBV2 with TRBJ1-2; D is unresolved. CDR3 length: 14 residues. CDR1 is SNHLY, CDR2 FYNNEI, per germline. V shed 3 bases and J shed 7 bases, with 15 bases lying between them.

J is TRBJ2-2 and V is TRBV10-1; D is possibly TRBD2 (5 bases). Trimming removed 9 bases from V and 3 bases from J, with 23 bases in between. Per the germline V gene, CDR1 is WNHNN and CDR2 is SYGVQD (reference sequence). This CDR3 is 17 amino acids long. This chain's CDR3 is CARPPFRERIHTGELFF. The CDR3 DNA reads as TGCGCCAGACCACCGTTTAGGGAGCGGATTCACACCGGGGAGCTGTTTTTT.

This chain uses TRBV11-2 with TRBJ2-7; TRBD2 matches at 9 bases. This CDR3 has 16 residues. The V gene's germline CDR1 is SGHAT and CDR2 FQNNGV. J lost 4 bases, V lost 0 bases, and 7 bases had no gene match. In DNA form, the CDR3 reads TGTGCCAGCAGCTTAGATCGCGAACTAGCGGGTTACGAGCAGTACTTC. Amino acids: CASSLDRELAGYEQYF.

This chain links TRBV4-3 with TRBJ2-2; the D gene is possibly TRBD1 (7 bases). Trimming left V 0 bases short and J 3 bases short, with 14 bases between. The germline V gene has CDR1 LGHNA and CDR2 YSLEER. The CDR3 has 17 amino acids. The CDR3 sequence is CASSQDGGGEYTGELFF. CDR3 nucleotides: TGCGCCAGCAGCCAAGACGGAGGGGGCGAGTACACCGGGGAGCTGTTTTTT.